Described below is a single TCR beta chain sequence and its context. The antigen remains unidentified. Clones were read by immunoSEQ multiplex PCR, and TCRdb kept only the in-frame ones, dropping some. The table records around 30,000 clones, roughly 76% of them present only once. The source of the sample is a study of CD4 T cells in relation to SARS-CoV-2 and coronaviruses. The CDR3 has 15 residues. Germline CDR1 and CDR2: PRHDT and FYEKMQ (reference sequence). V was shortened by 3 bases and J by 1 base, with 13 bases between the two germline ends. The genes are TRBV13 and TRBJ2-7, with D possibly TRBD2 on 5 matching bases. The origin of this receptor is an adult with COVID-19. Specimen: memory CD4+ T cells from PBMCs, cultured in vitro. CDR3 in DNA: TGTGCCAGCAGCTTCTGGGAGAGCGGTTCCTACGAGCAGTACTTC. Protein sequence: CASSFWESGSYEQYF.